These 7 T cell receptor beta chains came from one sample sequenced in a study of CD8+CD57+ T cells in acquired aplastic anemia (dated by TCRdb to about 2018). Flow cytometry had shown CD8+CD57+ cell expansion in the patients selected for sequencing. TCRdb shows the sequencer as Illumina HiSeq 2000. Profiling of TCR beta VDJ combinations and CDR3 sequences used genomic DNA as the template. TCRdb reanalyzed the raw reads on its own, using fastp at Q25 for trimming and MiXCR for clone calling, and kept in-frame beta chains. Entries are consolidated by CDR3 protein sequence, retaining the most common genes and DNA. In this sample the table shows about 40,000 distinct CDR3 sequences, over 55% of which occur a single time. Of the sample, roughly 65% is held by the ten largest clones. The sequenced sample was sorted CD4+, CD8+, or CD8+CD57+ T cells (not recorded which) from PBMCs. Source of these receptors: a human donor with aplastic anemia.

This clonotype was recorded a few times. This sequence joins TRBV12-3 or TRBV12-4 and TRBJ1-4; D unclear. The CDR3 loop spans 15 amino acids. Trimming stripped 6 bases from V and 6 bases from J, with 17 bases between. The CDR3 coding sequence is TGTGCCAGCAGCCCCCCGGGCCAGCCCTATGAAAAACTGTTTTTT. It codes for CASSPPGQPYEKLFF.

The sample holds one count of this clonotype. The genes are TRBV25-1 and TRBJ2-1, with D possibly TRBD2 on 6 matching bases. Germline values: CDR1 MGHDK, CDR2 SYGVNS. CDR3 length: 16 residues. V was pared by 8 bases and J by 6 bases, with 23 bases between. CDR3 bases: TGTGCCAGCTCCCTCGTAGGGTGGGGGGAAACCAATGAGCAGTTCTTC. Translation: CASSLVGWGETNEQFF.

This clonotype was observed a handful of times. The chain links TRBV2 to TRBJ1-4; D is possibly TRBD1 (5 bases). Germline loops: CDR1 SNHLY, CDR2 FYNNEI. This CDR3 region has 19 residues. Trimming left V 6 bases short and J 1 base short, with 24 bases between. The DNA for the CDR3 is TGTGCCAGCAGGTTCGCTTCGTCGACAGTGGAGGGAACTAATGAAAAACTGTTTTTT. Its protein product is CASRFASSTVEGTNEKLFF. The full variable domain, rest sourced from reference TRBV2 and TRBJ1-4, is EPEVTQTPSHQVTQMGQEVILRCVPISNHLYFYWYRQILGQKVEFLVSFYNNEISEKSEIFDDQFSVERPDGSNFTLKIRSTKLEDSAMYFCASRFASSTVEGTNEKLFFGSGTQLSVL.

V and J are TRBV9 and TRBJ1-2, with a possible D match to TRBD1 (5 bases). V was shortened by 5 bases and J by 6 bases, with 14 bases between the two germline ends. CDR1 and CDR2 (germline): SGDLS, YYNGEE. This CDR3 has 13 amino acids. CDR3 in amino acids: CASSFGRADGYTF. For the CDR3, the DNA is TGTGCCAGCAGTTTTGGCAGGGCGGATGGCTACACCTTC.

The rearrangement joins TRBV19 to TRBJ1-5; a possible D gene is TRBD1 (5 bases). The CDR3 has 13 amino acids. V lost 3 bases and J lost 5, with 8 bases in between. CDR1 is LNHDA, CDR2 SQIVND, per germline (reference sequence). CDR3 coding DNA: TGTGCCAGTAGTATTCGCAGGGATCAGCCCCAGCATTTT. Translated: CASSIRRDQPQHF.

This clonotype showed up many times. In nucleotides, the CDR3 is TGTGCCAGCAGCTGGACCGGGACTAGCGACCTCCAAGAGACCCAGTACTTC. It is translated as CASSWTGTSDLQETQYF. This chain links TRBV13 with TRBJ2-5; TRBD2 agrees at 10 bases. The trim removed 4 bases at V and 1 base at J, leaving 9 bases unmatched. This CDR3 has 17 residues. Germline assignment: CDR1 PRHDT and CDR2 FYEKMQ (reference sequence).

The gene calls are TRBV10-3 and TRBJ1-1, with D tentatively TRBD1 (5 bases). This CDR3 region has 12 residues. V was cut by 10 bases and J by 5 bases, with 14 bases left in between. Germline V gives CDR1 ENHRY, CDR2 SYGVKD. In DNA, the CDR3 is TGTGCCACAGGGATAGGACGAACTGAAGCTTTCTTT. It is translated as CATGIGRTEAFF.